These 3 T cell receptor beta chains originate from one sample sequenced in a study of T cell responses to AZD1222 COVID-19 vaccine. Clones were read by immunoSEQ multiplex PCR, and TCRdb kept only the in-frame ones, dropping some. The profile shows roughly 67,000 clones, around nine tenths of them singletons. Sequences were derived from peripheral blood, sampled on day 0 of AZD1222 vaccination. These receptors originate from an adult in good health.

This chain connects TRBV12-3 or TRBV12-4 to TRBJ2-2, with D hard to call. Between the trimmed V and J ends, which lost 7 bases and 5 bases, there was a span of 11 bases. CDR3 length equals 13 residues. The CDR3 spells CASNPRSTGELFF. The CDR3 coding sequence is TGTGCCAGCAACCCTAGATCAACCGGGGAGCTGTTTTTT.

The chain recombines TRBV20-1 with TRBJ2-7, with D hard to call. With 0 bases removed from V and 4 bases from J, the gap between germline ends came to 4 bases. The CDR3 has 11 amino acids. The germline V gene encodes CDR1 DFQATT and CDR2 SNEGSKA (reference sequence). CDR3 in amino acids: CSAREGYEQYF. The CDR3, as DNA: TGCAGTGCTAGAGAAGGTTACGAGCAGTACTTC.

The rearrangement uses TRBV6-5 and TRBJ1-2; D ambiguous. In germline, CDR1 is MNHEY, CDR2 SVGAGI. The CDR3 contains 15 residues. CDR3 nucleotide sequence: TGTGCGGGCACTCCCGGCGGGGAAGTGAGCTATGGCTACACCTTC. This sequence encodes CAGTPGGEVSYGYTF.